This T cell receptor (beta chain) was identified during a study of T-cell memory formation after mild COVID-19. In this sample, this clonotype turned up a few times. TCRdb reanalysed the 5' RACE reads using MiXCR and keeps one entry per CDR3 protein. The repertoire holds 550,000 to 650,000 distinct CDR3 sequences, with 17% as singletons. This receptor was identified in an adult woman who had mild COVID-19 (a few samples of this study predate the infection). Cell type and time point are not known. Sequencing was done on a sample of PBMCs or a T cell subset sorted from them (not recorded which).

CDR3 in DNA: TGTGCCAGCAGCTTGGTCGGCAGCCCTAGCAATCAGCCCCAGCATTTT. Translated, it gives CASSLVGSPSNQPQHF. The chain combines TRBV5-5 with TRBJ1-5; D is ambiguous. Germline assignment: CDR1 SGHKS and CDR2 YYEKEE (reference sequence). The CDR3 sequence is 16 residues long. Trimming cost V 0 bases and J 0 bases, with 10 bases left between them.